This entry describes one T cell receptor (beta chain). Its antigen is unidentified. MiXCR, applied by TCRdb to the 5' RACE reads, yields one record per CDR3 protein. In the table there are over 600,000 distinct CDR3 sequences, roughly 19% of which are singletons. This specimen belongs to a study of CD8 T cells in ankylosing spondylitis. Study-level points and caveats: CD8+ by phenotype, disease-linked clones were relatively rare in peripheral blood. Before this, some motif variants had been reported in reactive arthritis synovial fluid and blood. Within ankylosing spondylitis blood, a TCR beta motif made up of under 10 highly homologous variants appeared to be characteristic. Enrichment of disease-linked clones was reportedly significant in matched ankylosing spondylitis synovial fluid.

The CDR3 has 11 amino acids. The germline V gene encodes CDR1 MNHEY and CDR2 SMNVEV (reference sequence). Between the trimmed V and J ends, which lost 8 bases and 3 bases, there was a span of 7 bases. The specimen sequenced was blood, either unsorted or a sorted T cell fraction (not recorded which). This sequence was found in a male donor with ankylosing spondylitis. The V call is TRBV27, the J call TRBJ1-1, with D uncertain. CDR3 DNA: TGTGCCAGCGCCCGAGACACTGAAGCTTTCTTT. It translates to CASARDTEAFF.